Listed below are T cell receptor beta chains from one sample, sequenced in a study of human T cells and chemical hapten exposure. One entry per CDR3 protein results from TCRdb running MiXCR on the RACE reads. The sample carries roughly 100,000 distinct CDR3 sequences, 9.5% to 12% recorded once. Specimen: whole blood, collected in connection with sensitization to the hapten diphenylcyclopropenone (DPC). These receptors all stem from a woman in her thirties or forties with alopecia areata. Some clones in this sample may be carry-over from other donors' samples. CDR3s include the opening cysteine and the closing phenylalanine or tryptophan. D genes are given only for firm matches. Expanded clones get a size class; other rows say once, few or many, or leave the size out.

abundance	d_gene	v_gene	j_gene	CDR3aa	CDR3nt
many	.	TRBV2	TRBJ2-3	CASSDGRGTDTQYF	TGTGCCAGCAGTGATGGCAGGGGCACAGATACGCAGTATTTT
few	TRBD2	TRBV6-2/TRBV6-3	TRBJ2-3	CASSYGPASGSTDTQYF	TGTGCCAGCAGTTACGGGCCCGCTAGCGGGTCCACAGATACGCAGTATTTT
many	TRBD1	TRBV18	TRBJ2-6	CASSPLATGARGANVLTF	TGTGCCAGCTCACCACTCGCGACAGGGGCACGTGGGGCCAACGTCCTGACTTTC
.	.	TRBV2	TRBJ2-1	CASIPSSSYNEQFF	TGTGCCAGCATCCCCAGTAGCTCCTACAATGAGCAGTTCTTC
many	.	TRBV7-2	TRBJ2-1	CASSLQPPGLTYNEQFF	TGTGCCAGCAGCCTCCAACCCCCGGGACTCACCTACAATGAGCAGTTCTTC
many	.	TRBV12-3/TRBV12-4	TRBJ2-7	CASSKGGEQYF	TGTGCCAGCTCCAAGGGAGGCGAGCAGTACTTC
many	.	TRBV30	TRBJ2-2	CAWSVRGSDTGELFF	TGTGCCTGGAGTGTACGAGGGTCTGACACCGGGGAGCTGTTTTTT
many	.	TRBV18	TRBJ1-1	CASSPARKDTEAFF	TGTGCCAGCTCCCCAGCGCGAAAGGACACTGAAGCTTTCTTT
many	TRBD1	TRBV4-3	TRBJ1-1	CASKSWTGMNTEAFF	TGCGCCAGCAAATCATGGACAGGGATGAACACTGAAGCTTTCTTT
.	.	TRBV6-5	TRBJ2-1	CASSAGNEQFF	TGTGCCAGCAGTGCGGGTAATGAGCAGTTCTTC
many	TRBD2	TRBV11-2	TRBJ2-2	CASSFLAGVSGELFF	TGTGCCAGCAGCTTTCTAGCGGGAGTGTCCGGGGAGCTGTTTTTT
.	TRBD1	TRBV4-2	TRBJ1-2	CASSQEPQGAKPYGYTF	TGTGCCAGCAGCCAGGAACCCCAGGGGGCAAAGCCCTATGGCTACACCTTC
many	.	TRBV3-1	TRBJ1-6	CASKEKGDSPLHF	TGTGCCAGCAAGGAAAAGGGGGATTCACCCCTCCACTTT
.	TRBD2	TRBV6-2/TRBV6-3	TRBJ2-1	CASRAGVVGNEQFF	TGTGCCAGCAGGGCGGGAGTTGTAGGCAATGAGCAGTTCTTC
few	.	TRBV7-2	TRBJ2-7	CASSLRVAEQYF	TGTGCCAGCAGCTTAAGGGTGGCTGAGCAGTACTTC
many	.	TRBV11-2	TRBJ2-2	CASSLFGGPDTGELFF	TGTGCCAGCAGCCTTTTTGGGGGTCCGGACACCGGGGAGCTGTTTTTT